The 4 T cell receptor beta chains given below trace back to one sample, sequenced in a study of a mutant IDH1 vaccine in newly diagnosed glioma. Measured with immunoSEQ multiplex PCR; TCRdb has only the in-frame clones, and not every one. The table lists roughly 50,000 clones, 81% of them singletons. Documented time point: week 5, during vaccination. Doses comprised 300 ug of mutant IDH1 20-mer peptide each, plus topical imiquimod. These TCRs are of unknown antigen specificity. Material: PBMCs, obtained from a glioma patient whose treatment included an IDH1 peptide vaccine. Receptor source: a man younger than 40 with glioma.

This chain joins TRBV7-8 and TRBJ2-6; no reliable D call. This CDR3 spans 18 amino acids. Trimming took 1 base from V and 1 from J, leaving 14 bases between them. Germline CDR1 is SGHVS and CDR2 is FQNEAQ. The CDR3 DNA reads as TGTGCCAGCAGCTTAGGGCCAGTCCTAAATTCTGGGGCCAACGTCCTGACTTTC. As protein: CASSLGPVLNSGANVLTF.

This clone was observed a few times. J is TRBJ1-1 and V is TRBV7-9; no reliable D call. V was shortened by 4 bases and J by 3 bases, with 15 bases between the two germline ends. CDR1 SEHNR and CDR2 FQNEAQ come from the germline V gene (reference sequence). This CDR3 is built from 15 residues. The CDR3 region has the DNA TGTGCCAGCAGCTCCCCCCCCCGGGGTTACACTGAAGCTTTCTTT. Amino acids: CASSSPPRGYTEAFF.

The chain employs TRBV6-6 and TRBJ2-1; D not resolved. The germline V gene encodes CDR1 MNHNY and CDR2 SVGAGI (reference sequence). Trimming pared 6 bases from V and 7 bases from J, leaving 13 bases between. The CDR3 is 13 residues long. The CDR3 nucleotides are TGTGCCAGCAGCCAGAAATCGGAGAATGAGCAGTTCTTC. Translating it yields CASSQKSENEQFF.

J is TRBJ2-5 and V is TRBV5-1, with D possibly TRBD2 on 5 matching bases. This CDR3 has 13 amino acids. The germline V gene has CDR1 SGHRS and CDR2 YFSETQ. V lost 0 bases and J lost 4, with 7 bases in between. The CDR3 DNA reads as TGCGCCAGCAGCTTGGCCGCGGGAGAGACCCAGTACTTC. Translating it yields CASSLAAGETQYF.